Presented here are 23 T cell receptor beta chains from one specimen sequenced in a study of immune evolution from preneoplasia to lung adenocarcinoma. TCRdb's table, derived via immunoSEQ multiplex PCR, lists solely in-frame clones and lacks some. The table includes about 6,000 clones, over 75% detected once. What was sequenced was FFPE adjacent normal lung tissue. The receptors stem from a person aged 65 to 85 with lung adenocarcinoma.

The V gene is TRBV5-4, the J gene TRBJ1-2; 8 nucleotides agree with TRBD1. This CDR3 contains 13 residues. The V gene end was trimmed by 3 bases and the J gene end by 7 bases; junction bases not matched to a gene: 5. Germline lookup yields CDR1 SGHNT and CDR2 YYREEE (reference sequence). CDR3 DNA sequence: TGTGCCAGCAGCTCGACAGGGGTGGGTGGCTACACCTTC. As protein: CASSSTGVGGYTF.

The chain links TRBV18 to TRBJ1-2; TRBD1 matches at 7 bases. Germline V lookup: CDR1 KGHSH, CDR2 LQKENI. Trimming removed 5 bases from V and 8 bases from J; junction bases left unmatched: 2. This CDR3 has 11 amino acids. CDR3 DNA sequence: TGTGCCAGCTCAAACAGGGGCGGCTACACCTTC. Its translation: CASSNRGGYTF.

The V and J genes are TRBV9 and TRBJ2-7; 9 bases are shared with TRBD1. Looked up from germline, CDR1 is SGDLS and CDR2 is YYNGEE. V was clipped by 3 bases and J by 13 bases; unmatched bases: 14. The CDR3 length is 14 residues. The CDR3 nucleotides read TGTGCCAGCAGCGCCCGGGGACAGGGCGGCCCTCTCTACTTC. Amino acids: CASSARGQGGPLYF.

The chain joins TRBV5-1 to TRBJ2-2, with 8 bases aligning to TRBD1. CDR3 length equals 17 residues. V lost 3 bases and J lost 0; bases outside the gene matches: 7. Germline values: CDR1 SGHRS, CDR2 YFSETQ. CDR3 sequence: CASSSTGQGPNTGELFF. In DNA form, the CDR3 reads TGCGCCAGCAGCTCGACCGGACAGGGCCCGAACACCGGGGAGCTGTTTTTT. The whole variable domain, remainder taken from reference TRBV5-1 and TRBJ2-2, is KAGVTQTPRYLIKTRGQQVTLSCSPISGHRSVSWYQQTPGQGLQFLFEYFSETQRNKGNFPGRFSGRQFSNSRSEMNVSTLELGDSALYLCASSSTGQGPNTGELFFGEGSRLTVL.

The CDR3 bases are TGTGCCTGGTATAGCACTCTCCCGGGACTTGAAGCTTTCTTT. Translated, it gives CAWYSTLPGLEAFF. The rearrangement uses TRBV30 and TRBJ1-1, with D possibly matching TRBD1 (5 bases). The CDR3 spans 14 residues. Trimming stripped 5 bases from V and 7 bases from J, with 20 bases between. Germline assignment: CDR1 GTSNPN and CDR2 SVGIG (reference sequence).

In its sample, this clone was seen a few times. The CDR3 bases are TGTGCCAGCTCACCGGCCATAACTAGCGGGAGTGATGAGCAGTTCTTC. Translation: CASSPAITSGSDEQFF. The rearrangement links TRBV18 to TRBJ2-1, with 11 bases that match TRBD2. Germline V lookup: CDR1 KGHSH, CDR2 LQKENI. CDR3 length equals 16 residues. V shed 3 bases, J shed 8 bases, and the junction held 9 bases outside the gene matches.

V usage is TRBV18 and J usage is TRBJ1-4, with TRBD1 identical over 8 bases. CDR1 and CDR2 (germline): KGHSH, LQKENI. CDR3 size: 14 residues. Germline trimming cut 3 bases from V and 7 bases from J; bases unmatched to any gene: 4. CDR3 sequence (DNA): TGTGCCAGCTCACCGGACAGGGTTGGTGAAAAACTGTTTTTT. Protein product: CASSPDRVGEKLFF.

This clone showed up just a few times. The genes are TRBV5-1 and TRBJ1-3; perhaps TRBD1 as D (6 bases). CDR3 size: 15 residues. Trimming took off 4 bases at V and 1 base at J, with 12 bases between the two ends. CDR1 is SGHRS, CDR2 YFSETQ, per germline. The CDR3 region has the DNA TGCGCCAGCAGCACAGCAACAGGGTCTGGAAACACCATATATTTT. Amino acids: CASSTATGSGNTIYF.

The rearrangement joins TRBV2 to TRBJ2-7; 12 bases agree with TRBD1. From germline, CDR1 is SNHLY and CDR2 FYNNEI. This CDR3 has 16 amino acids. V dropped 3 bases and J dropped 4; count of bases not matched to a gene: 7. This CDR3 is CASSDSGQGARYEQYF. The CDR3 DNA reads TGTGCCAGCAGTGATTCGGGACAGGGGGCGAGGTACGAGCAGTACTTC.

V is TRBV18 and J is TRBJ2-7; possible D gene TRBD1, 6 bases. The V gene's germline CDR1 is KGHSH and CDR2 LQKENI. This CDR3 is 14 amino acids long. The ends were cut back, 2 bases at V and 4 bases at J, with 12 bases in the middle. CDR3 protein: CASSPETGEYEQYF. The CDR3 nucleotides are TGTGCCAGCTCACCAGAGACAGGAGAGTACGAGCAGTACTTC.

This clone has a single count. The chain joins TRBV6-6 to TRBJ1-6; D may be TRBD1 (6 bases). There are 15 residues in the CDR3. The V end was cut by 0 bases, the J end by 6 bases, with 9 bases between. Germline V gives CDR1 MNHNY, CDR2 SVGAGI (reference sequence). Here the CDR3 reads CASSYSQGTNSPLHF. The CDR3 DNA follows: TGTGCCAGCAGTTACTCGCAGGGGACTAATTCACCCCTCCACTTT.

The V and J genes are TRBV4-1 and TRBJ2-2, with no clear D. Trimming left V 6 bases short and J 0 bases short, with 8 bases between. This CDR3 region has 14 residues. Germline assignment: CDR1 MGHRA and CDR2 YSYEKL. The chain's CDR3 is CASRHQPNTGELFF. CDR3 sequence (DNA): TGCGCCAGCAGACATCAGCCGAACACCGGGGAGCTGTTTTTT.

This clone was seen only once. The rearrangement joins TRBV19 to TRBJ2-3; 7 bases align to TRBD2. The germline V gene has CDR1 LNHDA and CDR2 SQIVND (reference sequence). The J segment lost 2 bases and the V segment lost 10 bases, leaving 6 bases of the junction unmatched. The CDR3 is 13 residues long. CDR3 in DNA: TGTGCCACTTCGGGGGGAACCACAGATACGCAGTATTTT. It codes for CATSGGTTDTQYF.

This chain links TRBV7-8 with TRBJ2-7, with a weak D call TRBD2 (6 bases). The CDR3 runs 13 residues. Trimming took off 5 bases at V and 4 bases at J, with 12 bases between the two ends. CDR1 is SGHVS, CDR2 FQNEAQ, per germline. The CDR3, as DNA: TGTGCCAGCAGCCCCTGGGGGGAGTACGAGCAGTACTTC. Protein sequence: CASSPWGEYEQYF.

This chain links TRBV7-8 with TRBJ2-3; a possible D gene is TRBD2 (5 bases). This CDR3 region has 15 residues. V was clipped by 1 base and J by 0 bases, with 8 bases between them. Per the germline V gene, CDR1 is SGHVS and CDR2 is FQNEAQ. The CDR3 protein is CASSLGESSTDTQYF. For the CDR3, the DNA is TGTGCCAGCAGCTTAGGGGAGTCTAGCACAGATACGCAGTATTTT.

The chain recombines TRBV7-6 with TRBJ2-7; the match to TRBD2 covers 10 bases. With V trimmed by 1 base and J by 7 bases, 7 bases remained unmatched. Germline lookup yields CDR1 SGHVS and CDR2 FNYEAQ. This CDR3 comprises 15 residues. The chain's CDR3 is CASSLESGRAREQYF. CDR3 nucleotide sequence: TGTGCCAGCAGCTTAGAGAGCGGGAGGGCCAGGGAGCAGTACTTC.

The chain employs TRBV7-2 and TRBJ2-3; D remains ambiguous. V was cut by 1 base and J by 2 bases, with 7 bases left in between. Germline CDR1 reads SGHTA; CDR2 reads FQGNSA. CDR3 length: 14 amino acids. Here the CDR3 DNA reads TGTGCCAGCAGCTTAGACAGTTACACAGATACGCAGTATTTT. Protein: CASSLDSYTDTQYF.

The J gene is TRBJ2-1, the V gene TRBV4-2; D gene ambiguous. In germline, CDR1 is LGHNA, CDR2 YNFKEQ. CDR3 length equals 14 residues. Trimming took off 0 bases at V and 4 bases at J, with 7 bases between the two ends. CDR3 DNA: TGTGCCAGCAGCCAAGAAAAGAAATACAATGAGCAGTTCTTC. Its protein is CASSQEKKYNEQFF.

The rearrangement links TRBV19 to TRBJ1-5, with 8 bases aligning to TRBD1. J gave up 0 bases and V 6 bases, and 13 bases lay outside the gene matches. CDR3 length equals 18 residues. CDR1 is LNHDA and CDR2 is SQIVND in the germline V gene (reference sequence). DNA of the CDR3: TGTGCCAGTAGAGACACCGGGACAGGACCTAATAGCAATCAGCCCCAGCATTTT. Its translation is CASRDTGTGPNSNQPQHF.

CDR3 in amino acids: CASSRDSGNIGYEQYF. For the CDR3, the DNA is TGTGCCAGCAGTAGGGATAGCGGAAACATAGGCTACGAGCAGTACTTC. This chain connects TRBV27 to TRBJ2-7, with D possibly matching TRBD2 (6 bases). The CDR3 spans 16 residues. Trimming removed 5 bases from V and 3 bases from J, with 20 bases in between. Germline assignment: CDR1 MNHEY and CDR2 SMNVEV (reference sequence).

The rearrangement links TRBV11-2 to TRBJ1-5, with D uncertain. Germline V gives CDR1 SGHAT, CDR2 FQNNGV. V dropped 3 bases and J dropped 7 bases, with 7 bases sitting between them. The CDR3 has 12 residues. The CDR3: CASSLGGQPQHF. In DNA, the CDR3 is TGTGCCAGCAGCTTGGGCGGGCAGCCCCAGCATTTT.

By frequency in the sample, this clone is hyperexpanded. CDR3 DNA: TGTGCCAGCATTACACAGAGAAAAGCTTTCTTT. Translation gives CASITQRKAFF. The chain carries TRBV6-6 and TRBJ1-1; D is uncertain. The germline V and J ends were trimmed by 7 bases and 9 bases, with 12 bases remaining between them. The CDR3 extends over 11 amino acids. Germline loops: CDR1 MNHNY, CDR2 SVGAGI (reference sequence).

The chain combines TRBV19 with TRBJ1-4, with TRBD1 matching 9 bases. J lost 6 bases, V lost 3 bases, and 14 bases had no gene match. Germline V gene sequence: CDR1 LNHDA, CDR2 SQIVND (reference sequence). This CDR3 spans 18 amino acids. The CDR3 nucleotides read TGTGCCAGTAGTATTTTTCGGACAGGGGAGATTGGCGATGAAAAACTGTTTTTT. It codes for CASSIFRTGEIGDEKLFF. The variable domain in full, with the rest retrieved from reference TRBV19 and TRBJ1-4, is DGGITQSPKYLFRKEGQNVTLSCEQNLNHDAMYWYRQDPGQGLRLIYYSQIVNDFQKGDIAEGYSVSREKKESFPLTVTSAQKNPTAFYLCASSIFRTGEIGDEKLFFGSGTQLSVL.